Below are 10 T cell receptor beta chains sequenced from a single sample in a study of OX40 agonist ivuxolimab in advanced cancers. Measured with immunoSEQ multiplex PCR; TCRdb has only the in-frame clones, and not every one. This sample has 76,000 or so clones; 75% to 85% occur once, and the top ten carry about 0.6%. The specimen was CD4+ or CD8+ T cells sorted from blood, collected in a trial of the OX40 agonist ivuxolimab. Receptors originate from an adult with an advanced solid tumor such as melanoma, head and neck, liver or kidney cancer.

The J gene is TRBJ2-1, the V gene TRBV11-2, with 15 bases lining up with TRBD2. The length of the CDR3 is 19 residues. V lost 5 bases, J lost 4 bases, and 12 bases stayed unmatched. Germline V gene data show CDR1 as SGHAT and CDR2 as FQNNGV. This CDR3 is CASSTGTSGGPVGYNEQFF. The CDR3 DNA reads TGTGCCAGCAGCACCGGGACTAGCGGGGGGCCAGTAGGATACAATGAGCAGTTCTTC.

V gene TRBV30 combines with J gene TRBJ1-2; D uncertain. V was trimmed by 4 bases and J by 0 bases, leaving 6 bases between them. Germline values: CDR1 GTSNPN, CDR2 SVGIG (reference sequence). The CDR3 sequence is 12 residues long. As DNA, the CDR3 is TGTGCCTGGACCCGGGCTAACTATGGCTACACCTTC. Translation gives CAWTRANYGYTF.

This chain uses TRBV30 with TRBJ2-7, with 9 bases identical to TRBD2. Trimming at V came to 3 bases and at J to 3 bases, leaving 9 bases not matched to a gene. The length of the CDR3 is 15 residues. Germline V gene sequence: CDR1 GTSNPN, CDR2 SVGIG (reference sequence). The CDR3 loop is CAWRPTSGWNYEQYF. The CDR3 nucleotides are TGTGCCTGGAGACCCACTAGCGGGTGGAACTACGAGCAGTACTTC. The variable domain in full, completed from reference TRBV30 and TRBJ2-7, reads SQTIHQWPATLVQPVGSPLSLECTVEGTSNPNLYWYRQAAGRGLQLLFYSVGIGQISSEVPQNLSASRPQDRQFILSSKKLLLSDSGFYLCAWRPTSGWNYEQYFGPGTRLTVT.

This chain joins TRBV18 and TRBJ1-5; possible D gene TRBD1, 6 bases. The CDR3 extends over 18 amino acids. Trimming pared 6 bases from V and 5 bases from J, leaving 26 bases between. Looked up from germline, CDR1 is KGHSH and CDR2 is LQKENI. DNA of the CDR3: TGTGCCAGCTCTCCCACCGAGTACTATCAAAACAGGGATCAGCCCCAGCATTTT. It is translated as CASSPTEYYQNRDQPQHF.

V is TRBV6-5 and J is TRBJ1-6; a possible D gene is TRBD1 (5 bases). V shed 6 bases and J shed 10 bases, with 16 bases lying between them. Germline-derived CDR1 and CDR2 are MNHEY and SVGAGI. The CDR3 length is 14 residues. Written as DNA, the CDR3 is TGTGCCAGCAGGACGGGGGGAAACGGGTCACCCCTCCACTTT. Its translation: CASRTGGNGSPLHF.

The gene calls are TRBV27 and TRBJ2-7; possible D gene TRBD2, 7 bases. The germline gives CDR1 MNHEY, CDR2 SMNVEV (reference sequence). The V end was cut by 4 bases, the J end by 3 bases, with 22 bases between. This CDR3 has 17 residues. CDR3 nucleotides: TGTGCCAGCAGTTCCTCCACAGGGAGGGTTTATATCTACGAGCAGTACTTC. Translating gives CASSSSTGRVYIYEQYF.

This chain joins TRBV10-3 and TRBJ2-3, with a tentative D call TRBD1 (5 bases). The germline V gene encodes CDR1 ENHRY and CDR2 SYGVKD. This CDR3 is 14 amino acids long. V gave up 6 bases and J gave up 1 base, with 11 bases separating them. CDR3 in amino acids: CAIRLTEGTDTQYF. CDR3 nucleotides: TGTGCCATCAGGCTGACAGAAGGCACAGATACGCAGTATTTT.

The chain links TRBV7-9 to TRBJ1-6; TRBD1 might be the D (5 bases). V gave up 2 bases and J gave up 7 bases, with 9 bases separating them. Germline V gene lookup returns CDR1 SEHNR and CDR2 FQNEAQ (reference sequence). The CDR3 runs to 14 residues. CDR3 DNA sequence: TGTGCCAGCAGCTTACCGCAGGGAAATTCACCCCTCCACTTT. Its translation is CASSLPQGNSPLHF.

V is TRBV11-2 and J is TRBJ2-2; 9 nucleotides agree with TRBD1. V shed 5 bases, J shed 2 bases, and the junction held 6 bases outside the gene matches. The CDR3 sequence is 16 residues long. The germline CDR1 and CDR2 sequences are SGHAT and FQNNGV. CDR3 in amino acids: CASSLADRGNTGELFF. Written as DNA, the CDR3 is TGTGCCAGCAGCCTCGCGGACAGGGGAAACACCGGGGAGCTGTTTTTT.

The chain carries TRBV5-1 and TRBJ1-2, with D possibly being TRBD1 (6 bases). The CDR3 runs to 15 residues. Trimming pared 5 bases from V and 4 bases from J, leaving 18 bases between. Germline CDR1 is SGHRS and CDR2 is YFSETQ. CDR3 protein: CASSPDGGLGYGYTF. Here the CDR3 DNA reads TGCGCCAGCAGTCCGGACGGGGGGCTCGGCTATGGCTACACCTTC.